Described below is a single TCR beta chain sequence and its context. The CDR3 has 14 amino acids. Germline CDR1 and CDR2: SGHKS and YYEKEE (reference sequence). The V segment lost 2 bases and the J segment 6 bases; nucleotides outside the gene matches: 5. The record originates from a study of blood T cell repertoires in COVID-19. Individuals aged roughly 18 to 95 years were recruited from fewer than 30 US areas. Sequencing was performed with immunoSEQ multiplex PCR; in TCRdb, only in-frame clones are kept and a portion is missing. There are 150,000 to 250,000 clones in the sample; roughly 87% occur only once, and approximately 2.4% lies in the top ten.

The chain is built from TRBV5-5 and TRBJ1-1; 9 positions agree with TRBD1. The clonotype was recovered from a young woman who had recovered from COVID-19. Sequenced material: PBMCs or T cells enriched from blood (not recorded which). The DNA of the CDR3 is TGTGCCAGCAGCTTTTCCACAGGGGGCGCTGAAGCTTTCTTT. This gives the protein CASSFSTGGAEAFF.